These 15 T cell receptor beta chains came from one sample sequenced in a study of human T cells and chemical hapten exposure. Time point specified: healthy volunteer bleed at 6 weeks. Total RNA extraction was carried out from unfractionated whole blood. TCRdb re-called the RACE reads with MiXCR, one entry per CDR3 protein. The table has about 47,000 distinct CDR3 sequences, about 4% seen once. The sequenced material came from whole blood. These receptors all come from a human donor in good health. Some clones in this sample may be carry-over from other donors' samples.

This clonotype was observed at least ten times. This chain connects TRBV28 to TRBJ2-7; 7 bases agree with TRBD1. Unmatched junction bases numbered 2, after V lost 6 bases and J lost 3 bases. The length of the CDR3 is 12 residues. CDR1 is MDHEN and CDR2 is SYDVKM in the germline V gene. The CDR3 region is CASRTGIYEQYF. CDR3 bases: TGTGCCAGCAGGACAGGGATCTACGAGCAGTACTTC.

The V and J genes are TRBV24-1 and TRBJ2-1; 9 nucleotides align to TRBD1. Germline CDR1 and CDR2: KGHDR and SFDVKD. After removal of 4 bases from V and 9 bases from J, the junction contained 9 bases not matched to a gene. This CDR3 comprises 15 residues. CDR3 sequence reads: CATSDWTGAYGEQFF. In DNA form, the CDR3 reads TGTGCCACCAGTGACTGGACAGGGGCCTATGGTGAGCAGTTCTTC.

This clonotype was recorded many times. The rearrangement joins TRBV10-3 to TRBJ2-3; no definite D call. The CDR3 extends over 17 amino acids. Trimming took off 3 bases at V and 1 base at J, with 17 bases between the two ends. Germline lookup yields CDR1 ENHRY and CDR2 SYGVKD. The chain's CDR3 is CAISDPSDGDGTDTQYF. CDR3 sequence (DNA): TGTGCCATCAGTGATCCATCGGACGGTGATGGCACAGATACGCAGTATTTT.

This chain links TRBV6-1 with TRBJ2-1, with TRBD2 identical over 8 bases. Per germline, CDR1 MNHNS and CDR2 SASEGT. The CDR3 has 15 amino acids. V lost 3 bases and J lost 1; bases outside the gene matches: 2. The CDR3 sequence is CASSDGGRSYNEQFF. The CDR3 coding sequence is TGTGCCAGCAGTGATGGCGGGAGGTCCTACAATGAGCAGTTCTTC.

Comment on this clonotype: This clone may be a read error of a much larger clone one base away. This likely comes from a read error, as the CDR3 has no conserved phenylalanine or tryptophan at its end. V and J are TRBV29-1 and TRBJ1-1; no clear D gene. Germline lookup yields CDR1 SQVTM and CDR2 ANQGSEA. CDR3 size: 12 residues. Between the trimmed V and J ends, which lost 4 bases and 8 bases, there was a span of 14 bases. Here the CDR3 DNA reads TGCAGCGTTGTGGCAGGAGGGCCCGAAGCTTTCTTA. As protein: CSVVAGGPEAFL.

This clonotype was detected many times. The V gene is TRBV9, the J gene TRBJ2-1; 10 nucleotides agree with TRBD2. Germline V gene data show CDR1 as SGDLS and CDR2 as YYNGEE. The trim removed 3 bases at V and 7 bases at J, leaving 7 bases unmatched. CDR3 length equals 15 residues. The CDR3 DNA reads TGTGCCAGCAGCGCTTGGCTAGCGGGAGTTAATGAGCAGTTCTTC. As protein: CASSAWLAGVNEQFF.

This clonotype was picked up many times. In DNA form, the CDR3 reads TGTGCCAGCAGCCGATCCGTGGCGGGAGTCTATGAGCAGTTCTTC. Translated: CASSRSVAGVYEQFF. The chain uses TRBV28 and TRBJ2-1; 7 bases line up with TRBD2. With 6 bases clipped from V and 8 bases from J, the junction kept 13 bases outside the gene matches. This CDR3 is built from 15 residues. Germline-derived CDR1 and CDR2 are MDHEN and SYDVKM.

This clonotype was seen a few times. The chain links TRBV9 to TRBJ1-1; tentative D call: TRBD1 (6 bases). Germline lookup yields CDR1 SGDLS and CDR2 YYNGEE. There are 15 residues in the CDR3. V was shortened by 4 bases and J by 4 bases, with 17 bases between the two germline ends. The CDR3 is CASSPKGGDGTEAFF. CDR3 coding DNA: TGTGCCAGCAGCCCTAAGGGGGGCGACGGCACTGAAGCTTTCTTT.

This clonotype was recorded at least ten times. Lacking the conserved final phenylalanine or tryptophan, this CDR3 likely reflects a read error. The DNA is omitted, as the CDR3 cannot be located on it reliably, and the CDR3 follows TCRdb's listing. The J gene is TRBJ2-4, the V gene TRBV21-1; the table's D call, TRBD2, was not checked against the DNA. TRBV21-1 is a pseudogene segment. The CDR3 adds up to 20 amino acids, both ends counted. The CDR3 loop reads CASSRRPDSLDGLAGGTLLL.

This clonotype was seen at least ten times. V gene TRBV21-1 combines with J gene TRBJ1-2; TRBD1 is the table's D call, not checked against the DNA. TRBV21-1 is reported as a pseudogene. This CDR3 comprises 18 residues. The CDR3: CASSKGWAGGKSNYGYTF. In nucleotides, the CDR3 is TGTGCCAGCAGCAAAGGTTGGGCAGGGGGCAAATCTAACTATGGCTACACCTTC.

This clonotype was detected ten times or more. This sequence joins TRBV6-1 and TRBJ2-2, with no clear D. Deletions cut 7 bases from V and 0 bases from J, with 12 bases between. This CDR3 is built from 15 residues. Germline lookup yields CDR1 MNHNS and CDR2 SASEGT. CDR3 loop: CASNGYGPNTGELFF. Here the CDR3 DNA reads TGTGCCAGCAACGGGTACGGCCCGAACACCGGGGAGCTGTTTTTT.

This clonotype was observed at least ten times. The V and J genes are TRBV20-1 and TRBJ2-1, with D uncertain. V was clipped by 1 base and J by 7 bases, with 5 bases between them. The germline V gene encodes CDR1 DFQATT and CDR2 SNEGSKA (reference sequence). This CDR3 region has 11 residues. CDR3 in DNA: TGCAGTGCTAGAGTCGTTAATGAGCAGTTCTTC. Translating it yields CSARVVNEQFF.

The sample holds many counts of this clonotype. The chain joins TRBV10-3 to TRBJ2-1; 8 nucleotides line up with TRBD2. Germline V gene lookup returns CDR1 ENHRY and CDR2 SYGVKD. The V gene end was trimmed by 2 bases and the J gene end by 9 bases; junction bases not matched to a gene: 3. CDR3 length equals 13 residues. CDR3 region: CAISESGGGEQFF. In DNA, the CDR3 is TGTGCCATCAGTGAGAGCGGGGGCGGTGAGCAGTTCTTC.

The rearrangement links TRBV30 to TRBJ1-6, with 7 nucleotides matching TRBD1. CDR1 and CDR2 (germline): GTSNPN, SVGIG (reference sequence). V shed 2 bases, J shed 10 bases, and the junction held 17 bases outside the gene matches. CDR3 size: 17 residues. CDR3 sequence reads: CAWSSPGGGGAWSPLHF. The CDR3 nucleotides are TGTGCCTGGAGTTCCCCCGGGGGAGGGGGCGCGTGGTCACCCCTCCACTTT.

In its sample, this clonotype was seen many times. The genes are TRBV5-5 and TRBJ1-6; D gene ambiguous. Trimming removed 2 bases at V and 6 bases at J, with 6 bases between. This CDR3 region has 13 residues. Germline assignment: CDR1 SGHKS and CDR2 YYEKEE (reference sequence). The CDR3 spells CASSFDANSPLHF. CDR3 nucleotides: TGTGCCAGCAGCTTCGACGCTAATTCACCCCTCCACTTT.